The 31 T cell receptor beta chains given below trace back to one sample, sequenced in a study of OX40 agonist ivuxolimab in advanced cancers. Measured with immunoSEQ multiplex PCR; TCRdb has only the in-frame clones, and not every one. The sample consists of around 19,000 clones, about nine tenths of them appearing once. The material was CD4+ or CD8+ T cells sorted from blood, obtained in a trial of the OX40 agonist ivuxolimab. The receptors here all came from an adult with an advanced solid tumor such as melanoma, head and neck, liver or kidney cancer.

V usage is TRBV7-3 and J usage is TRBJ2-5, with TRBD1 as a possible D gene (6 bases). Trimming left V 2 bases short and J 4 bases short, with 14 bases between. This CDR3 is 15 amino acids long. Looked up from germline, CDR1 is SGHTA and CDR2 is FQGTGA. CDR3: CASSLFVGRGETQYF. The CDR3 nucleotides are TGTGCCAGCAGCTTATTCGTAGGCAGGGGAGAGACCCAGTACTTC.

The rearrangement links TRBV13 to TRBJ2-1, with 7 bases that match TRBD2. In germline, CDR1 is PRHDT, CDR2 FYEKMQ (reference sequence). Trimming cost V 3 bases and J 4 bases; bases outside gene matches: 6. The CDR3 sequence is 15 residues long. The CDR3 DNA reads TGTGCCAGCAGCTTTTCTAGCGGAGATTACAATGAGCAGTTCTTC. It encodes CASSFSSGDYNEQFF.

The chain links TRBV7-8 to TRBJ2-5; 7 bases align to TRBD2. Germline CDR1 reads SGHVS; CDR2 reads FQNEAQ. The CDR3 is made up of 14 amino acids. Losses at the gene ends were 5 bases for V and 4 bases for J; bases not matched to a gene: 7. CDR3 DNA: TGTGCCAGCAGCCCCCTTGCGGGAGTAGAGACCCAGTACTTC. Translating it yields CASSPLAGVETQYF.

The chain joins TRBV19 to TRBJ2-2; the match to TRBD1 covers 8 bases. The germline CDR1 and CDR2 sequences are LNHDA and SQIVND (reference sequence). This CDR3 contains 17 residues. Trimming at V came to 4 bases and at J to 6 bases, leaving 13 bases not matched to a gene. The CDR3, as DNA: TGTGCCAGTAGTACCTCCGGGCAGGGGGCGCGTGCCGGGGAGCTGTTTTTT. It codes for CASSTSGQGARAGELFF.

The chain recombines TRBV13 with TRBJ2-3; the D gene is possibly TRBD2 (5 bases). Between the trimmed V and J ends, which lost 4 bases and 4 bases, there was a span of 18 bases. The CDR3 totals 16 residues. Germline-derived CDR1 and CDR2 are PRHDT and FYEKMQ (reference sequence). In DNA form, the CDR3 reads TGTGCCAGCAGCTCCCAACTAGGGTTGGTCGCAGATACGCAGTATTTT. It encodes CASSSQLGLVADTQYF.

CDR3: CASRLRTGLNNQPQHF. DNA of the CDR3: TGTGCCAGCAGACTCCGGACAGGACTTAACAATCAGCCCCAGCATTTT. The chain has TRBV27 and TRBJ1-5, with 7 bases matching TRBD1. Germline trimming cut 6 bases from V and 3 bases from J; bases unmatched to any gene: 11. Germline CDR1 is MNHEY and CDR2 is SMNVEV (reference sequence). This CDR3 comprises 16 residues.

The chain is built from TRBV10-3 and TRBJ2-1; 13 nucleotides agree with TRBD2. V was clipped by 5 bases and J by 1 base; unmatched bases: 8. The germline CDR1 and CDR2 sequences are ENHRY and SYGVKD. This CDR3 spans 18 amino acids. The CDR3 region has the DNA TGTGCCATCAGTACGAAGCCGGGACTAGCGGGATCCTACAATGAGCAGTTCTTC. Residues: CAISTKPGLAGSYNEQFF.

V is TRBV4-1 and J is TRBJ2-7; the D gene is possibly TRBD2 (5 bases). Germline V gene sequence: CDR1 MGHRA, CDR2 YSYEKL. This CDR3 contains 14 residues. Trimming left V 1 base short and J 3 bases short, with 10 bases between. In nucleotides, the CDR3 is TGCGCCAGCAGCCAAGCACGAGGGAACTACGAGCAGTACTTC. This sequence encodes CASSQARGNYEQYF.

The chain recombines TRBV30 with TRBJ1-1, with 8 bases aligning to TRBD1. The germline V gene has CDR1 GTSNPN and CDR2 SVGIG (reference sequence). The CDR3 sequence is 14 residues long. V gave up 0 bases and J gave up 10 bases; unmatched junction bases: 10. CDR3 residues: CAWSVRQGARGAFF. CDR3 coding DNA: TGTGCCTGGAGTGTACGTCAGGGGGCGAGGGGAGCTTTCTTT.

V and J are TRBV9 and TRBJ2-7, with D possibly being TRBD2 (6 bases). The CDR3 spans 14 residues. V lost 4 bases and J lost 0, with 11 bases in between. CDR1 and CDR2 from the germline V gene are SGDLS and YYNGEE. DNA for the CDR3: TGTGCCAGCAGCCCAAGGAGGGACTCCTACGAGCAGTACTTC. Translation: CASSPRRDSYEQYF.

The chain links TRBV6-5 to TRBJ1-2, with D perhaps matching TRBD1 (5 bases). Germline loops: CDR1 MNHEY, CDR2 SVGAGI. The CDR3 sequence is 13 residues long. The V and J ends lost 2 bases and 5 bases respectively, with 9 bases between them. The CDR3, as DNA: TGTGCCAGCAGTTACACGACAGCATATGGCTACACCTTC. Protein sequence: CASSYTTAYGYTF.

The chain has TRBV28 and TRBJ1-2, with a possible D match to TRBD1 (5 bases). Trimming removed 4 bases from V and 0 bases from J, with 15 bases in between. This CDR3 has 16 amino acids. In germline, CDR1 is MDHEN, CDR2 SYDVKM. CDR3 sequence: CASSSSPGGANYGYTF. Here the CDR3 DNA reads TGTGCCAGCAGTTCTAGCCCGGGGGGGGCTAACTATGGCTACACCTTC.

A single count supports this clone. The chain recombines TRBV4-2 with TRBJ2-3; D is perhaps TRBD2 (6 bases). Germline loops: CDR1 LGHNA, CDR2 YNFKEQ. V was cut by 4 bases and J by 1 base, with 21 bases left in between. The CDR3 length is 18 residues. CDR3 amino acids: CASSRPGREASGTDTQYF. The CDR3 nucleotides are TGTGCCAGCAGCCGCCCCGGGCGAGAGGCTAGCGGCACAGATACGCAGTATTTT.

As for this clone: At one of its ends the junction is not consistent with the germline gene, which may arise from a read error. J is TRBJ2-5 and V is TRBV9; D tentatively reads TRBD1 or TRBD2 (5 bases each). The CDR3 sequence is 13 residues long. Germline CDR1 SGDLS, CDR2 YYNGEE. The CDR3 DNA reads TGTGCCAGCAGCGAGTGGGACCAGGAGACCCAGTACTTC. Amino acid sequence: CASSEWDQETQYF.

The chain is built from TRBV7-9 and TRBJ1-5, with D unclear. Trimming took off 2 bases at V and 3 bases at J, with 2 bases between the two ends. CDR1 is SEHNR, CDR2 FQNEAQ, per germline (reference sequence). The CDR3 extends over 12 amino acids. The chain's CDR3 is CASSLSNQPQHF. CDR3 DNA sequence: TGTGCCAGCAGCTTATCCAATCAGCCCCAGCATTTT. The complete variable domain, with remaining parts taken from reference TRBV7-9 and TRBJ1-5, reads DTGVSQNPRHKITKRGQNVTFRCDPISEHNRLYWYRQTLGQGPEFLTYFQNEAQLEKSRLLSDRFSAERPKGSFSTLEIQRTEQGDSAMYLCASSLSNQPQHFGDGTRLSIL.

The chain is built from TRBV19 and TRBJ2-3; TRBD2 matches at 13 bases. The CDR3 contains 16 residues. V lost 3 bases and J lost 2; bases outside the gene matches: 2. Germline loops: CDR1 LNHDA, CDR2 SQIVND (reference sequence). The CDR3 loop is CASSITSGGATDTQYF. The CDR3 DNA follows: TGTGCCAGTAGTATTACTAGCGGGGGGGCCACAGATACGCAGTATTTT.

The chain joins TRBV7-9 to TRBJ1-4, with TRBD1 identical over 7 bases. This CDR3 has 15 amino acids. Germline V gene data show CDR1 as SEHNR and CDR2 as FQNEAQ (reference sequence). V lost 5 bases to trimming and J lost 3 bases; unmatched junction nucleotides: 6. The CDR3 sequence is CASSHGTASNEKLFF. CDR3 sequence (DNA): TGTGCCAGCAGCCATGGGACAGCCTCTAATGAAAAACTGTTTTTT.

V usage is TRBV5-1 and J usage is TRBJ2-1; D is unresolved. The V gene lost 3 bases and the J gene lost 5 bases, with 18 bases spanning the gap. In germline, CDR1 is SGHRS, CDR2 YFSETQ. The CDR3 has 16 amino acids. CDR3 bases: TGCGCCAGCAGCTCACTGTTTACCGTTATCCACAATGAGCAGTTCTTC. This translates into CASSSLFTVIHNEQFF. Full variable domain (remainder filled in from reference TRBV5-1 and TRBJ2-1): KAGVTQTPRYLIKTRGQQVTLSCSPISGHRSVSWYQQTPGQGLQFLFEYFSETQRNKGNFPGRFSGRQFSNSRSEMNVSTLELGDSALYLCASSSLFTVIHNEQFFGPGTRLTVL.

This clone came up a few times. The chain is built from TRBV23-1 and TRBJ1-2, with D maybe TRBD1 (6 bases). TRBV23-1 belongs to the ORF category, with a function that is uncertain. The CDR3 length is 15 residues. V was pared by 4 bases and J by 5 bases, with 17 bases between. CDR3 protein: CASSRGSGGGYGYTF. In DNA form, the CDR3 reads TGCGCCAGCAGTCGAGGTTCGGGGGGCGGTTATGGCTACACCTTC.

The genes are TRBV4-2 and TRBJ2-7, with 8 positions matching TRBD1. The germline gives CDR1 LGHNA, CDR2 YNFKEQ. This CDR3 contains 15 residues. V was clipped by 4 bases and J by 2 bases; unmatched bases: 7. CDR3 sequence: CASSPTPQGAYEQYF. In DNA form, the CDR3 reads TGTGCCAGCAGCCCTACCCCACAGGGGGCCTACGAGCAGTACTTC.

V usage is TRBV28 and J usage is TRBJ2-7; 7 nucleotides agree with TRBD2. The CDR3 is 15 amino acids. The germline gives CDR1 MDHEN, CDR2 SYDVKM. Trimming at V came to 2 bases and at J to 0 bases, leaving 4 bases not matched to a gene. In DNA, the CDR3 is TGTGCCAGCAGTTTACCAGCGGGGTACTCCTACGAGCAGTACTTC. It is translated as CASSLPAGYSYEQYF.

This clone appeared a single time. This chain uses TRBV7-9 with TRBJ1-2, with 9 nucleotides matching TRBD1. CDR3 length: 14 residues. Germline CDR1 reads SEHNR; CDR2 reads FQNEAQ (reference sequence). In DNA form, the CDR3 reads TGTGTCACTAAGGGCGGGACAGGGCACTTTGGCTACACCTTC. Its translation is CVTKGGTGHFGYTF.

J is TRBJ1-2 and V is TRBV5-4, with D possibly TRBD1 on 5 matching bases. The V gene lost 0 bases and the J gene lost 4 bases, with 13 bases spanning the gap. The length of the CDR3 is 15 residues. Germline V gives CDR1 SGHNT, CDR2 YYREEE (reference sequence). The CDR3: CASSLDAGSGYGYTF. In nucleotides, the CDR3 is TGTGCCAGCAGCTTGGACGCAGGGAGCGGCTATGGCTACACCTTC.

This clone appeared a single time. V and J are TRBV5-5 and TRBJ1-3; maybe TRBD1 (5 bases). The V gene's germline CDR1 is SGHKS and CDR2 YYEKEE (reference sequence). The CDR3 is 15 amino acids. Trimming shortened V by 1 base and J by 0 bases, and 8 bases separated the two germline ends. CDR3 nucleotide sequence: TGTGCCAGCAGCTTGCAGGGTAACTCTGGAAACACCATATATTTT. Amino acid sequence: CASSLQGNSGNTIYF.

This chain connects TRBV5-6 to TRBJ2-5; TRBD1 aligns across 8 bases. Germline V gene data show CDR1 as SGHDT and CDR2 as YYEEEE. The length of the CDR3 is 14 residues. Losses at the gene ends were 1 base for V and 3 bases for J; bases not matched to a gene: 2. The CDR3 coding sequence is TGTGCCAGCAGCTTGTTGACAGGGGAAGAGACCCAGTACTTC. It yields the protein CASSLLTGEETQYF.

This clone was seen only a few times. The chain employs TRBV11-2 and TRBJ2-5; maybe TRBD2 (5 bases). The CDR3 extends over 15 amino acids. With 1 base removed from V and 5 bases from J, the gap between germline ends came to 14 bases. The germline V gene encodes CDR1 SGHAT and CDR2 FQNNGV. In DNA, the CDR3 is TGTGCCAGCAGCTTAGCATGGTCGGAGGAGGAGACCCAGTACTTC. Translated: CASSLAWSEEETQYF.

The genes are TRBV7-2 and TRBJ2-3; D may be TRBD2 (5 bases). Germline V lookup: CDR1 SGHTA, CDR2 FQGNSA. The CDR3 has 14 residues. Trimming pared 3 bases from V and 4 bases from J, leaving 11 bases between. The CDR3 reads CASSFWGAADTQYF. CDR3 nucleotides: TGTGCCAGCAGCTTTTGGGGAGCTGCAGATACGCAGTATTTT.

J is TRBJ2-2 and V is TRBV4-2; the match to TRBD2 covers 7 bases. V trimming: 0 bases; J trimming: 1 base; junction bases outside the gene matches: 8. The CDR3 covers 18 residues. Germline V gene sequence: CDR1 LGHNA, CDR2 YNFKEQ. CDR3 sequence (DNA): TGTGCCAGCAGCCAAGAACCCAGCGGGGTACTGAACACCGGGGAGCTGTTTTTT. This translates into CASSQEPSGVLNTGELFF.

This clone was found once. This chain uses TRBV30 with TRBJ2-7; 11 positions match TRBD1. Germline values: CDR1 GTSNPN, CDR2 SVGIG (reference sequence). The CDR3 length is 14 residues. V gave up 2 bases and J gave up 6 bases; unmatched junction bases: 6. CDR3 protein: CAWSLGQGAGEQYF. DNA for the CDR3: TGTGCCTGGAGTCTAGGACAGGGGGCCGGCGAGCAGTACTTC.

The chain has TRBV5-6 and TRBJ2-3, with no clear D. Germline CDR1 is SGHDT and CDR2 is YYEEEE. Trimming removed 1 base at V and 5 bases at J, with 11 bases between. This CDR3 comprises 14 residues. The CDR3 is CASSLMSSRDTQYF. The CDR3 nucleotides are TGTGCCAGCAGCTTGATGTCCTCACGAGATACGCAGTATTTT.

This clone was found once. The CDR3 loop reads CASSFIPGTEAFF. The DNA for the CDR3 is TGTGCCAGCAGTTTTATCCCAGGGACTGAAGCTTTCTTT. J is TRBJ1-1 and V is TRBV28, with D perhaps matching TRBD1 (5 bases). The CDR3 is made up of 13 amino acids. Germline CDR1 and CDR2: MDHEN and SYDVKM. With 3 bases removed from V and 5 bases from J, the gap between germline ends came to 10 bases. The full variable domain, in which reference TRBV28 and TRBJ1-1 provide the parts outside the CDR3, is DVKVTQSSRYLVKRTGEKVFLECVQDMDHENMFWYRQDPGLGLRLIYFSYDVKMKEKGDIPEGYSVSREKKERFSLILESASTNQTSMYLCASSFIPGTEAFFGQGTRLTVV.